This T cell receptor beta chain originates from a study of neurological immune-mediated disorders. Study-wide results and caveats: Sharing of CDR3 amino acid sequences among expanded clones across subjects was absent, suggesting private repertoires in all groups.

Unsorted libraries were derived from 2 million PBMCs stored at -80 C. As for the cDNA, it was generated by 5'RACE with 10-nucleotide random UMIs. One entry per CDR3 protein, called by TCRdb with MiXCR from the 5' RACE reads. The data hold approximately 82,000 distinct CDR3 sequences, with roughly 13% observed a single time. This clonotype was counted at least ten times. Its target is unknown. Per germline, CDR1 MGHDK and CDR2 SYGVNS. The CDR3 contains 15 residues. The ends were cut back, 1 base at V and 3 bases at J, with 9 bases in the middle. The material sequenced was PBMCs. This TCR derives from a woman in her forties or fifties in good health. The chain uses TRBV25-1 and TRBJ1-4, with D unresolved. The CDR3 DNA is TGTGCCAGCAGTGAATTGTTGGGTTCTAATGAAAAACTGTTTTTT. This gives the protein CASSELLGSNEKLFF.